This TCR beta chain was profiled in a study of Graves' ophthalmopathy and Graves' hyperthyroidism. Study conclusions and caveats: Both an approximately 70% sensitivity and a roughly 75% specificity characterized the model's predictions of ophthalmopathy progression. Blood repertoires reportedly contained most expanded thyroid clonotypes above 0.001 frequency.

On this clonotype: Its target is unknown.

The authors amplified TCR beta CDR3 regions from RNA transcripts. The library came from an HTBI-primed first-round RT-PCR and a second-round multiplex PCR. MiXCR was run by TCRdb on the multiplex PCR reads, yielding one entry per CDR3 protein. Among just over 600,000 distinct CDR3 sequences, 22% were seen once, and the ten largest hold more than 5.5%. The CDR3 spans 16 residues. Trimming left V 0 bases short and J 6 bases short, with 18 bases between. Looked up from germline, CDR1 is MNHEY and CDR2 is SMNVEV (reference sequence). Sequencing used peripheral blood. The receptor's source is a woman under 30 with stable Graves' hyperthyroidism. Some clones in this sample may be carry-over from other donors' samples. The genes are TRBV27 and TRBJ2-7; no reliable D call. The chain's CDR3 is CASSLSTSVGLLEQYF. The CDR3 DNA follows: TGTGCCAGCAGTTTATCCACCAGCGTGGGCCTCCTCGAGCAGTACTTC.